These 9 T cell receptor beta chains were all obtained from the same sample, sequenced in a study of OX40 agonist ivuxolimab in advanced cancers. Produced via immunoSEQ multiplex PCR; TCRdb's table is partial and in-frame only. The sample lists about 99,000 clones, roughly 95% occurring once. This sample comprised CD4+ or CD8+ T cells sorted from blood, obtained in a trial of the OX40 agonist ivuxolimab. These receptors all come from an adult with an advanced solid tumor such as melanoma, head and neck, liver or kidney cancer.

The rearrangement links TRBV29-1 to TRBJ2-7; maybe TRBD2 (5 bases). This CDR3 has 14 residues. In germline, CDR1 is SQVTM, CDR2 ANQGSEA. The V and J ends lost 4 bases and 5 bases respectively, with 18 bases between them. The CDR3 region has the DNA TGCAGCGTTGTGCTTTTGGGCGGGTCCCACGAGCAGTACTTC. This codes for CSVVLLGGSHEQYF.

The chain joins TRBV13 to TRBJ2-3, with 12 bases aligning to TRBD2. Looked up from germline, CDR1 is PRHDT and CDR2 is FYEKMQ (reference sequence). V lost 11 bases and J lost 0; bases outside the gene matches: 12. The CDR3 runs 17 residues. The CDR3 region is CARTWASGGGSTDTQYF. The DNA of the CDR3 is TGTGCCCGCACCTGGGCTAGCGGGGGGGGTAGCACAGATACGCAGTATTTT.

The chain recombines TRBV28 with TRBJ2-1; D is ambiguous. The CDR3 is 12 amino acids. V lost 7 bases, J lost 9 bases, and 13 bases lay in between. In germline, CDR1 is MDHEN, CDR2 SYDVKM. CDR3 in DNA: TGTGCCAGCACGGGCCTTCAACCTGAGCAGTTCTTC. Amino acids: CASTGLQPEQFF.

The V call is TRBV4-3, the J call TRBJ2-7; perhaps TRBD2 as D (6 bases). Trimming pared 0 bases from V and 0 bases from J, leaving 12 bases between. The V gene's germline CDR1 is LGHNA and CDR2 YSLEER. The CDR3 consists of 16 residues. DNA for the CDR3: TGCGCCAGCAGCCAAGATTGGGGGGAGACCTCCTACGAGCAGTACTTC. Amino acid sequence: CASSQDWGETSYEQYF.

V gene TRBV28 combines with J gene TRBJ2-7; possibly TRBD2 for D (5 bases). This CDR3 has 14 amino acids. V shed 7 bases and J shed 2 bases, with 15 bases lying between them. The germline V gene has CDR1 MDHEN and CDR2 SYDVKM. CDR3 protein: CASTHYIGAYEQYF. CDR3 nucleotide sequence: TGTGCCAGCACCCACTACATCGGGGCCTACGAGCAGTACTTC.

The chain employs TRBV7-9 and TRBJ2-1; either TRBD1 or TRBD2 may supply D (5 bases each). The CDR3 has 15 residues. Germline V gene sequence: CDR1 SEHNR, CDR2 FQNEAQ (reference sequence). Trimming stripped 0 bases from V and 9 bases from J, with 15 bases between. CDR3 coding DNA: TGTGCCAGCAGCTTAGCTACAGGACTTCTAGCTGAGCAGTTCTTC. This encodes CASSLATGLLAEQFF.

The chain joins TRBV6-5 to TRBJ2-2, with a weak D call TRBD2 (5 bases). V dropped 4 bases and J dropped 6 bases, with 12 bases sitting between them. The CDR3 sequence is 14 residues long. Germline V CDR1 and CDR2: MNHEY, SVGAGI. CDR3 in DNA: TGTGCCAGCAGTTCTGCACTAGAGTCCGGGGAGCTGTTTTTT. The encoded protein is CASSSALESGELFF.

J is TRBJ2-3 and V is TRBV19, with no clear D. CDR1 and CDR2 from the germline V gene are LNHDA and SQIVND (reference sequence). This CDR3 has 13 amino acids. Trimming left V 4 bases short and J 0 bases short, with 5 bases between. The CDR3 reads CASSTLSTDTQYF. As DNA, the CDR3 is TGTGCCAGTAGTACCCTTAGCACAGATACGCAGTATTTT.

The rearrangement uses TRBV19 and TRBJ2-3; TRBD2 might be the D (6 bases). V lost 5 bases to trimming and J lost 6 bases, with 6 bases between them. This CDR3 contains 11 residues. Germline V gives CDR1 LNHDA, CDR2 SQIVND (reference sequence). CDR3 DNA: TGTGCCAGTAGTCGGGGGGATACGCAGTATTTT. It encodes CASSRGDTQYF.